This T cell receptor beta chain was documented in a study of blood T cell repertoires in COVID-19. Turning to the study itself: Donors in the United States, Italy and Spain gave samples during acute or convalescent COVID-19. PBMCs, B-cell-depleted T cells, or T cells were the source of the cDNA or gDNA that made up the material.

Trimming removed 2 bases from V and 5 bases from J, with 15 bases in between. The germline V gene has CDR1 MNHNS and CDR2 SASEGT. The CDR3 runs 15 residues. Original handling: For nucleated cells, counts were estimated from reference gene primer amplification. Clones were sequenced by immunoSEQ multiplex PCR, and TCRdb holds only the in-frame ones, with some missing. For V, J and clone size, that table is used; D and trimming come from the DNA. The sample has roughly 200,000 clones, more than 75% seen once. The genes are TRBV6-1 and TRBJ1-2; D possibly corresponds to TRBD1 (6 bases). Sequences were obtained from peripheral blood. The sequence derives from an older man with acute or convalescent COVID-19. The CDR3 sequence is CASSESTGREYGYTF. CDR3 in DNA: TGTGCCAGCAGTGAAAGTACAGGGAGGGAATATGGCTACACCTTC.